The following is a T cell receptor (beta chain) sequence with its context. Its antigen is not known. Time point denoted: cycle 4 day 1 (C4D1), after around six weeks of nivolumab. Each patient relapsed following autologous stem cell transplantation, and prior brentuximab vedotin exposure differed. Losses at the gene ends were 4 bases for V and 4 bases for J; bases not matched to a gene: 10. The CDR3 totals 17 residues. In germline, CDR1 is SGHVS, CDR2 FNYEAQ. Data came from immunoSEQ multiplex PCR; TCRdb stores just in-frame clones and leaves some out. The sample records about 38,000 clones, about 80% being singletons. This sample was included in a study of PD-1 blockade in classical Hodgkin lymphoma. General study points: For complete responders, baseline diversity was comparable to that of newly diagnosed patients.

The sequence was obtained from a human donor with classical Hodgkin lymphoma. The sample here was peripheral blood mononuclear cells (PBMCs), taken before the fourth cycle of nivolumab. The chain has TRBV7-6 and TRBJ2-2; 9 positions match TRBD2. CDR3 region: CASSSPPLAGVTGELFF. Written as DNA, the CDR3 is TGTGCCAGCAGCTCCCCCCCCTTAGCGGGGGTCACCGGGGAGCTGTTTTTT.